A single sample is the source of the 10 T cell receptor beta chains below, sequenced in a study of long-term antiretroviral therapy in people with HIV. The libraries were made with immunoSEQ v3.0 at survey level. Profiled with immunoSEQ multiplex PCR; TCRdb holds only in-frame clones, not every one. The sample carries some 21,000 clones, roughly 84% recorded once. Sequencing used unsorted PBMCs, obtained 0.2 years before starting antiretroviral therapy. The receptors were sampled from a man aged 18 to 30 with HIV.

This sequence joins TRBV9 and TRBJ1-6; unclear D gene. The germline V gene encodes CDR1 SGDLS and CDR2 YYNGEE. The CDR3 has 17 residues. V was clipped by 1 base and J by 11 bases, with 22 bases between them. CDR3 residues: CASSVLPGTAGDPPLHF. The CDR3 region has the DNA TGTGCCAGCAGCGTACTCCCCGGAACAGCCGGGGATCCACCCCTCCACTTT. The full variable domain, rest sourced from reference TRBV9 and TRBJ1-6, is DSGVTQTPKHLITATGQRVTLRCSPRSGDLSVYWYQQSLDQGLQFLIQYYNGEERAKGNILERFSAQQFPDLHSELNLSSLELGDSALYFCASSVLPGTAGDPPLHFGNGTRLTVT.

The rearrangement joins TRBV4-2 to TRBJ2-7, with TRBD1 matching 7 bases. This CDR3 comprises 13 residues. The ends lost 1 base at V and 12 bases at J; junction bases unmatched: 9. Germline loops: CDR1 LGHNA, CDR2 YNFKEQ. This chain's CDR3 is CASSQVSGQEVYF. The CDR3 DNA reads as TGTGCCAGCAGCCAAGTGTCAGGACAGGAGGTGTACTTC.

V is TRBV9 and J is TRBJ1-4, with a tentative D call TRBD1 (5 bases). CDR1 and CDR2 (germline): SGDLS, YYNGEE. The CDR3 extends over 15 amino acids. Trimming left V 0 bases short and J 3 bases short, with 9 bases between. The CDR3 bases are TGTGCCAGCAGCGTAGAGGGGAGGGCTAATGAAAAACTGTTTTTT. It encodes CASSVEGRANEKLFF.

The chain uses TRBV20-1 and TRBJ2-3, with a possible D match to TRBD2 (6 bases). Germline lookup yields CDR1 DFQATT and CDR2 SNEGSKA (reference sequence). Between the trimmed V and J ends, which lost 3 bases and 8 bases, there was a span of 9 bases. The CDR3 spans 11 residues. CDR3 residues: CSASAGSTQYF. In DNA, the CDR3 is TGCAGTGCTAGTGCGGGAAGTACGCAGTATTTT.

This clone has only a few counts. The V gene is TRBV5-6, the J gene TRBJ2-7; D perhaps matches TRBD1 (6 bases). The germline V gene encodes CDR1 SGHDT and CDR2 YYEEEE. V gave up 5 bases and J gave up 0 bases, with 15 bases separating them. CDR3 size: 15 residues. The CDR3 is CASSSGQRRSYEQYF. The DNA for the CDR3 is TGTGCCAGCAGTTCCGGACAGCGTCGCTCCTACGAGCAGTACTTC.

This clone was observed once. This chain uses TRBV7-8 with TRBJ2-6, with 10 bases that match TRBD1. After removal of 5 bases from V and 1 base from J, the junction contained 8 bases not matched to a gene. The CDR3 is 18 amino acids. Germline CDR1 is SGHVS and CDR2 is FQNEAQ. CDR3 region: CASSLPTGGRSGANVLTF. In DNA, the CDR3 is TGTGCCAGCAGCCTACCGACAGGGGGCCGTTCTGGGGCCAACGTCCTGACTTTC.

This chain connects TRBV6-5 to TRBJ2-2; perhaps TRBD1 as D (6 bases). Trimming shortened V by 6 bases and J by 6 bases, and 14 bases separated the two germline ends. Germline V lookup: CDR1 MNHEY, CDR2 SVGAGI. There are 14 residues in the CDR3. The CDR3 reads CASSTGQLAGELFF. The CDR3 DNA reads as TGTGCCAGCAGCACCGGACAGTTGGCCGGGGAGCTGTTTTTT.

This chain connects TRBV6-1 to TRBJ2-1; D unresolved. Per the germline V gene, CDR1 is MNHNS and CDR2 is SASEGT. This CDR3 contains 13 residues. Trimming pared 6 bases from V and 12 bases from J, leaving 18 bases between. CDR3 in amino acids: CASSTGLTPGQFF. CDR3 sequence (DNA): TGTGCCAGCAGCACCGGCCTGACCCCCGGGCAGTTCTTC.

CDR3 protein: CASSQGKGSTGRILTGANVLTF. As DNA, the CDR3 is TGTGCCAGCAGCCAAGGAAAGGGGTCCACAGGGAGAATATTGACTGGGGCCAACGTCCTGACTTTC. The chain uses TRBV14 and TRBJ2-6; possible D gene TRBD1, 6 bases. Trimming removed 1 base at V and 2 bases at J, with 27 bases between. The CDR3 contains 22 residues. The germline CDR1 and CDR2 sequences are SGHDN and FVKESK.

This clone appeared a few times. The chain has TRBV9 and TRBJ2-2, with TRBD2 matching over 7 bases. Germline assignment: CDR1 SGDLS and CDR2 YYNGEE. V was clipped by 0 bases and J by 5 bases; unmatched bases: 4. The length of the CDR3 is 15 residues. CDR3 DNA sequence: TGTGCCAGCAGCGTAGTGGATAGCGGGACCGGGGAGCTGTTTTTT. This codes for CASSVVDSGTGELFF.